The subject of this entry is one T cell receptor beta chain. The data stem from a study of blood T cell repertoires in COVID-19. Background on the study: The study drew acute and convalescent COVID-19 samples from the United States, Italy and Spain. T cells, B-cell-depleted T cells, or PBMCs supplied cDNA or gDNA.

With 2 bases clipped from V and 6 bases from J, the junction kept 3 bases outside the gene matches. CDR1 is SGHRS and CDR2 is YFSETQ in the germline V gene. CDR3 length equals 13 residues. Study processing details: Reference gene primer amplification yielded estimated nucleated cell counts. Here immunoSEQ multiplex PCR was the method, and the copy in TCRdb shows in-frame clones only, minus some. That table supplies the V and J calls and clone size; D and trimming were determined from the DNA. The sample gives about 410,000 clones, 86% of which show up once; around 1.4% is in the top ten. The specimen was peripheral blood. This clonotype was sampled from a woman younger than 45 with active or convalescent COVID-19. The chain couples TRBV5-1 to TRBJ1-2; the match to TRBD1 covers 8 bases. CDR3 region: CASSFPGGDGYTF. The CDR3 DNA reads TGCGCCAGCAGCTTCCCAGGGGGCGATGGCTACACCTTC.